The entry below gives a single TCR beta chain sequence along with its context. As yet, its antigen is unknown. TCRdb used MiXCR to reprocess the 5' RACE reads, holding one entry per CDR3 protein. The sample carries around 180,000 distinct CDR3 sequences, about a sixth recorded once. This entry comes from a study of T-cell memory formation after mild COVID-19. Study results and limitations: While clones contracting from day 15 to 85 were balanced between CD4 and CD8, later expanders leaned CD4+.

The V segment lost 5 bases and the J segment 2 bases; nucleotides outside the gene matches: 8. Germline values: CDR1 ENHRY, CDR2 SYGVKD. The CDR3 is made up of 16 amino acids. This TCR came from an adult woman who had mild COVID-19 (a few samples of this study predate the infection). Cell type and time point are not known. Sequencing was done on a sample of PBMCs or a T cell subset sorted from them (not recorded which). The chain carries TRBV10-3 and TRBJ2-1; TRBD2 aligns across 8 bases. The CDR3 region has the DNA TGTGCCATCAGTCAGAGGGGCGGGGGGACCTACAATGAGCAGTTCTTC. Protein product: CAISQRGGGTYNEQFF.